The source of this TCR beta chain is a study of neoadjuvant nivolumab and ipilimumab in lung cancer. Turning to this clone: What it recognizes is unknown.

General study findings and limits: Pretherapy blood TCR richness correlated positively with resected tumor richness.

Sequenced by immunoSEQ multiplex PCR; TCRdb stores in-frame clones only, minus some. The sample lists 9,500 to 10,000 clones; about four fifths were seen once. Source: peripheral blood, taken before neoadjuvant nivolumab, alone or with ipilimumab. This TCR derives from an adult with non-small cell lung cancer.

CDR3 protein: CASEEGLPGELFF. The CDR3 bases are TGTGCCAGCGAGGAGGGGTTACCCGGGGAGCTGTTTTTT. J is TRBJ2-2 and V is TRBV6-1, with D possibly matching TRBD2 (6 bases). In germline, CDR1 is MNHNS, CDR2 SASEGT. Trimming pared 8 bases from V and 6 bases from J, leaving 13 bases between. CDR3 length: 13 residues.